Listed below are T cell receptor beta chains from one sample, sequenced in a study of HIV-infected patients and healthy controls. TCRdb passed the 5' RACE reads through MiXCR, listing each CDR3 protein once. The sample has over 15,000 distinct CDR3 sequences, 10% seen once. The specimen sequenced was blood. The receptors were gathered from an adult in good health. Both conserved end residues are part of each CDR3. The D gene is left open where the match is weak. Only some rows state a clone size, as once, few, many or a class for expanded clones.

>many|TRBJ2-2|.|TRBV19
CASSIEGSTGELFF
TGTGCCAGTAGTATAGAGGGGAGCACCGGGGAGCTGTTTTTT
>medium-sized|TRBJ2-7|TRBD2|TRBV4-3
CASSQDTAGDYEQYF
TGCGCCAGCAGCCAAGATACCGCGGGAGACTACGAGCAGTACTTC
>few|TRBJ2-1|.|TRBV11-3
CASSLSTNNEQFF
TGTGCCAGCAGCTTATCGACTAACAATGAGCAGTTCTTC
>.|TRBJ2-7|.|TRBV6-1
CASSVTGGYEQYF
TGTGCCAGCAGTGTTACCGGCGGGTACGAGCAGTACTTC
>few|TRBJ2-7|TRBD1|TRBV5-5
CASSLVGRGYEQYF
TGTGCCAGCAGCTTGGTTGGCAGGGGGTACGAGCAGTACTTC
>few|TRBJ1-1|.|TRBV10-3
CAIKGGGTEAFF
TGTGCCATCAAGGGGGGGGGCACTGAAGCTTTCTTT
>many|TRBJ2-7|.|TRBV29-1
CSVADRPYEQYF
TGCAGCGTTGCCGACCGCCCCTACGAGCAGTACTTC
>medium-sized|TRBJ2-1|.|TRBV6-1
CASSEEVGSYNEQFF
TGTGCCAGCAGTGAAGAAGTGGGCTCATACAATGAGCAGTTCTTC
>medium-sized|TRBJ2-5|.|TRBV3-1
CASSGPGQETQYF
TGTGCCAGCAGCGGGCCAGGGCAAGAGACCCAGTACTTC
>many|TRBJ2-3|.|TRBV3-1
CASSPPARDTQYF
TGTGCCAGCAGCCCCCCGGCCAGGGATACGCAGTATTTT
>many|TRBJ1-1|.|TRBV30
CAWSRLRGDTEAFF
TGTGCCTGGAGTCGTCTTAGGGGGGACACTGAAGCTTTCTTT
>.|TRBJ1-3|.|TRBV28
CTSSLQQGNTIYF
TGTACCAGCAGTCTTCAACAGGGAAACACCATATATTTT
>many|TRBJ2-3|.|TRBV11-2
CASSLETHTQYF
TGTGCCAGCAGCTTAGAGACCCATACGCAGTATTTT
>few|TRBJ2-6|.|TRBV7-8
CASSLALPEGANVLTF
TGTGCCAGCAGCTTAGCGTTACCGGAGGGGGCCAACGTCCTGACTTTC
>few|TRBJ2-1|TRBD2|TRBV7-3
CASSLGTSSGYNEQFF
TGTGCCAGCAGCTTAGGGACTAGCTCCGGCTACAATGAGCAGTTCTTC
>many|TRBJ2-1|TRBD2|TRBV10-3
CASHSGSGEYNEQFF
TGTGCCAGCCATAGCGGGAGCGGGGAATACAATGAGCAGTTCTTC
>.|TRBJ2-6|.|TRBV5-6
CASSAGLTGANVLTF
TGTGCCAGCAGCGCAGGGTTGACTGGGGCCAACGTCCTGACTTTC
>many|TRBJ2-1|TRBD2|TRBV24-1
CATSVKRGQFF
TGTGCCACCAGTGTGAAGCGGGGGCAGTTCTTC
>many|TRBJ2-1|.|TRBV5-6
CASSPRSWAYNEQFF
TGTGCCAGCAGCCCCAGGTCGTGGGCCTACAATGAGCAGTTCTTC